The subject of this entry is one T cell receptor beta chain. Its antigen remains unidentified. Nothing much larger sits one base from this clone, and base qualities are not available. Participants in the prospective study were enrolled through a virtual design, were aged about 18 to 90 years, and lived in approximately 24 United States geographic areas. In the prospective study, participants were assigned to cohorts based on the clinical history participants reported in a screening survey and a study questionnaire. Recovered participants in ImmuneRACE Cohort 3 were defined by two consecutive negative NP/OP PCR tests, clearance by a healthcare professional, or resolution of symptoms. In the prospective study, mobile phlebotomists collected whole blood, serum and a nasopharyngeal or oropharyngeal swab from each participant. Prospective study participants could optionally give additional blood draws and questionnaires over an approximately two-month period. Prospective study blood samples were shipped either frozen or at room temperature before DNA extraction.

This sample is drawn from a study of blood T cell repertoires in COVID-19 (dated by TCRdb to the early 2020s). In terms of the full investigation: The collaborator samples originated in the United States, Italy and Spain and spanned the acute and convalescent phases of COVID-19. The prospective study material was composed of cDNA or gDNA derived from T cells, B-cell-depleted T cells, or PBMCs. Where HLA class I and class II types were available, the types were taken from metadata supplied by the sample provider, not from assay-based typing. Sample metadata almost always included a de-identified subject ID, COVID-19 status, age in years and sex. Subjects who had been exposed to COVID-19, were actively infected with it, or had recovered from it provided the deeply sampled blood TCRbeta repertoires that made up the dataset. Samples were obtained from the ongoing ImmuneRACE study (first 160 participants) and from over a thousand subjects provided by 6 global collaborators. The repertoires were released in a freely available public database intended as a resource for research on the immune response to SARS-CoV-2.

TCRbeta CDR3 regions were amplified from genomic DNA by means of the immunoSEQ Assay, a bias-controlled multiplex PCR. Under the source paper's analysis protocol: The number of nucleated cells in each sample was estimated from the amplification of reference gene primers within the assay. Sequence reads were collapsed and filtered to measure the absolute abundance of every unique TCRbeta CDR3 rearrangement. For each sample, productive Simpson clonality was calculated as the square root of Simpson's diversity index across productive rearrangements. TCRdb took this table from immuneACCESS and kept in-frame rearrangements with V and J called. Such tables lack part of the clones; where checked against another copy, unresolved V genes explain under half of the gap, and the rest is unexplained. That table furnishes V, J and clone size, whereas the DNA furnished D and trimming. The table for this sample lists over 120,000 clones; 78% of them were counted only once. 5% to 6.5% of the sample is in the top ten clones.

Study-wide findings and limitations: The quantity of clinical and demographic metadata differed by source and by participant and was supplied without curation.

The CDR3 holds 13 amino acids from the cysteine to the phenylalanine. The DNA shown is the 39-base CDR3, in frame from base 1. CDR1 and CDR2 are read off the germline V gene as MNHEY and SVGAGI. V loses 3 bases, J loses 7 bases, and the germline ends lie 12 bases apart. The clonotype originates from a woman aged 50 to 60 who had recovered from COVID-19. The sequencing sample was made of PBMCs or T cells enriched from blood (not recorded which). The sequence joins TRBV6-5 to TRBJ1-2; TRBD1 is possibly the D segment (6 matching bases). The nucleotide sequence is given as TGTGCCAGCAGTTATCAGGGGCAGGGTGGCTACACCTTC. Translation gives CASSYQGQGGYTF.